The clone carrying this T cell receptor (beta chain) came up once. The assay was immunoSEQ multiplex PCR, and TCRdb's table has in-frame clones only and misses some. This table holds 260,000 or so clones, approximately 84% found once. The sample comes from a study of blood T cell repertoires in COVID-19. Sequences were obtained from PBMCs or T cells enriched from blood (not recorded which). This TCR was sampled from a young man who had recovered from COVID-19.

The CDR3 region is CASQGFLNTEAFF. CDR3 nucleotide sequence: TGTGCCAGCCAGGGGTTTCTGAACACTGAAGCTTTCTTT. The gene calls are TRBV2 and TRBJ1-1; perhaps TRBD1 as D (6 bases). Germline lookup yields CDR1 SNHLY and CDR2 FYNNEI. CDR3 length: 13 residues. V lost 8 bases, J lost 0 bases, and 10 bases lay in between.